This T cell receptor beta chain was recorded in a study of T cells in Graves' hyperthyroidism and ophthalmopathy. Study-wide points: Blood samples included most of the expanded thyroid clonotypes exceeding 0.001.

Amplification of TCR beta CDR3 regions was performed using RNA transcripts as template. In the first-round RT-PCR of the TCR CDR3, the HTBI primer set was used. TCRdb processed the multiplex PCR reads anew with MiXCR; each CDR3 protein has one entry. The table lists some 350,000 distinct CDR3 sequences, about a fifth of them singletons. The authors took PBMCs from 8 to 10 ml fresh peripheral blood. This clonotype was recorded many times. Its matching antigen is unknown. In germline, CDR1 is MNHEY, CDR2 SMNVEV (reference sequence). CDR3 length: 16 residues. Trimming shortened V by 2 bases and J by 0 bases, and 13 bases separated the two germline ends.

The chain combines TRBV27 with TRBJ1-1, with D possibly matching TRBD1 (5 bases). The receptor's source is a young woman with Graves' hyperthyroidism. Sequencing used blood. The CDR3 is CASSLDGDAVNTEAFF. Here the CDR3 DNA reads TGTGCCAGCAGTTTAGACGGGGACGCAGTGAACACTGAAGCTTTCTTT.